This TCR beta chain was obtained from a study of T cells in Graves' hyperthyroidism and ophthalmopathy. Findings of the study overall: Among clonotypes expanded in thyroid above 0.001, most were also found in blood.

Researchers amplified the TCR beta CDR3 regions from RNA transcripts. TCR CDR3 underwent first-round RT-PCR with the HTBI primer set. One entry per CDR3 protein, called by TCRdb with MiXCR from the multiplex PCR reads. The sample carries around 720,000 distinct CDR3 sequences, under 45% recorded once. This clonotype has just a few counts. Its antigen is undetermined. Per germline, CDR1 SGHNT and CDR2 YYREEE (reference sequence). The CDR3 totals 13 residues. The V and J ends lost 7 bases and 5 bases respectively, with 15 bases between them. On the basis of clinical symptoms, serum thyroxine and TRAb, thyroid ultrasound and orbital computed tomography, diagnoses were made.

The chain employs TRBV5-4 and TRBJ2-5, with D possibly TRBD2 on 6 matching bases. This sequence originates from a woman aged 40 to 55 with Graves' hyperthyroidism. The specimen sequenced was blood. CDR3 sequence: CASRGAGRETQYF. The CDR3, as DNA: TGTGCCAGCCGTGGGGCAGGGAGGGAGACCCAGTACTTC. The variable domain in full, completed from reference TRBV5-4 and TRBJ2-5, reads ETGVTQSPTHLIKTRGQQVTLRCSSQSGHNTVSWYQQALGQGPQFIFQYYREEENGRGNFPPRFSGLQFPNYSSELNVNALELDDSALYLCASRGAGRETQYFGPGTRLLVL.